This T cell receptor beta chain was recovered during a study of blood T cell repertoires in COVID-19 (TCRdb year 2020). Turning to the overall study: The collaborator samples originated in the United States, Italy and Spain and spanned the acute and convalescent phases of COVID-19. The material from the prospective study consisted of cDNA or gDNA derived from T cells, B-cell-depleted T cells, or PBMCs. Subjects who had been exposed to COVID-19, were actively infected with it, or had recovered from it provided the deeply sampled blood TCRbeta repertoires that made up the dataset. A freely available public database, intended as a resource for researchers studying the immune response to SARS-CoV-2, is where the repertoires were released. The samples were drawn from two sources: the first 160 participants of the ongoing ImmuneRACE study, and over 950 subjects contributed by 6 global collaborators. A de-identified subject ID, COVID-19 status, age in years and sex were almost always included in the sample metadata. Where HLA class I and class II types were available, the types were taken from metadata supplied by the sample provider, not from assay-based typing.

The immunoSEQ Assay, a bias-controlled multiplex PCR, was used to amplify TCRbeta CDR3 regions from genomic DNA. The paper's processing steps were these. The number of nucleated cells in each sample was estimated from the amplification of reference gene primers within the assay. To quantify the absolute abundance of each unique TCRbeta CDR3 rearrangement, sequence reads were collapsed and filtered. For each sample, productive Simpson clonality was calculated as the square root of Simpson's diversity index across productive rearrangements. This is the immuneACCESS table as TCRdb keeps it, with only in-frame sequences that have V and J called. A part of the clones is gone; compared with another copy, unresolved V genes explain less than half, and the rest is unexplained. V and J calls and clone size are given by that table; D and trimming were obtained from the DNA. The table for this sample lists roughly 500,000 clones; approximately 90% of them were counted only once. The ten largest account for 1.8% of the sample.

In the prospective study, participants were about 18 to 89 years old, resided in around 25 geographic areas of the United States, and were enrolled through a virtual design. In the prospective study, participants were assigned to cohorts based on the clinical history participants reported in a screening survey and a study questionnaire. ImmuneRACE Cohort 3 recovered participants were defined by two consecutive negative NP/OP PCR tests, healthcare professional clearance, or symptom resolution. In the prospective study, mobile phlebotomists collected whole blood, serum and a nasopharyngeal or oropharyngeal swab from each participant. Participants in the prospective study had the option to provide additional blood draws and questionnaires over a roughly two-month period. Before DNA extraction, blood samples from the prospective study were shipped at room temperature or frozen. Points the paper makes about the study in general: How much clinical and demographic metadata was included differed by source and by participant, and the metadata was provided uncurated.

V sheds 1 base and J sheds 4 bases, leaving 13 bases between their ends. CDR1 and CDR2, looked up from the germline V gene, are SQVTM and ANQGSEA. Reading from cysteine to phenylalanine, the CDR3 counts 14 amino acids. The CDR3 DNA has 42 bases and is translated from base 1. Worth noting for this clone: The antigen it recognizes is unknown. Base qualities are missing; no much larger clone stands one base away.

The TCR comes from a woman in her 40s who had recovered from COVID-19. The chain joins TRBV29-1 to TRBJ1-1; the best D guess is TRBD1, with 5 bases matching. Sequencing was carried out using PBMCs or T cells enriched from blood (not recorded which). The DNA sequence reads TGCAGCGTTGAAGTTGGGGGGTTGGGCACTGAAGCTTTCTTT. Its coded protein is CSVEVGGLGTEAFF.